This T cell receptor beta chain was documented in a study of T cell clusters in autoimmune cytopenias. Some 39,000 genome equivalents of blood DNA were amplified for TRB. Multiplex touch-down PCR amplified TRB using TRB-A and TRB-B pools in one tube. TCRdb re-called the multiplex PCR reads, yielding one record per CDR3 amino acid sequence without DNA. Here the sample table reports 9,000 to 15,000 distinct CDR3 sequences. CDR1 and CDR2 from the germline V gene are MNHEY and SVGEGT. CDR3 length equals 14 residues. The sample was also reused in another study, on T cell repertoires in aging, cancer and after chemotherapy.

The sequence came from a human donor in good health. Sequenced sample: peripheral blood. J is TRBJ2-7 and V is TRBV6-2 or TRBV6-3; TCRdb returns TRBD1, unconfirmable since there is no DNA. The CDR3 is CASSYSRRGYEQYF.